A single sample is the source of the 30 T cell receptor beta chains below, sequenced in a study of cytomegalovirus exposure and HLA in healthy donors. A multiplex PCR was run with 60 Vbeta primers and 13 Jbeta primers. Clones were read by immunoSEQ multiplex PCR, and TCRdb kept only the in-frame ones, dropping some. The data contain 150,000 to 200,000 clones, around four fifths of them singletons. Sequenced: PBMCs. The source of these receptors is a young man in good health and CMV-seronegative.

This sequence joins TRBV4-1 and TRBJ2-3; 7 positions match TRBD2. The CDR3 spans 20 residues. The trim removed 0 bases at V and 1 base at J, leaving 16 bases unmatched. Germline V lookup: CDR1 MGHRA, CDR2 YSYEKL. CDR3 nucleotide sequence: TGCGCCAGCAGCCAAGAGGCGGGAGTGCCCCTATTATTTGGCACAGATACGCAGTATTTT. This sequence encodes CASSQEAGVPLLFGTDTQYF.

This clone was detected only a few times. The chain carries TRBV20-1 and TRBJ2-7, with D unclear. CDR1 and CDR2 (germline): DFQATT, SNEGSKA (reference sequence). The CDR3 length is 10 residues. Trimming cost V 7 bases and J 2 bases, with 6 bases left between them. The DNA for the CDR3 is TGCAGTGGTCAGGCCTACGAGCAGTACTTC. Amino acid sequence: CSGQAYEQYF.

The V gene is TRBV21-1, the J gene TRBJ1-5; the D call of TRBD1 is as the table states it, not checked on the DNA. TRBV21-1 is a known pseudogene. The CDR3 runs 16 residues. The CDR3 bases are TGTGCCAGCAGCAAAGAAGGCAGGGGATCCCATCAGCCCCAGCATTTT. It translates to CASSKEGRGSHQPQHF.

The chain is built from TRBV2 and TRBJ2-2; TRBD1 matches at 7 bases. The germline V gene has CDR1 SNHLY and CDR2 FYNNEI. Germline trimming cut 3 bases from V and 0 bases from J; bases unmatched to any gene: 4. The CDR3 has 16 amino acids. In DNA form, the CDR3 reads TGTGCCAGCAGTGACCCTGACAGGGCGAACACCGGGGAGCTGTTTTTT. Translated, it gives CASSDPDRANTGELFF.

The V call is TRBV4-3, the J call TRBJ2-7, with 9 positions matching TRBD2. The CDR3 extends over 16 amino acids. J was trimmed by 4 bases and V by 0 bases; bases with no gene match: 7. The germline V gene encodes CDR1 LGHNA and CDR2 YSLEER. CDR3 coding DNA: TGCGCCAGCAGCCAAGATCGGGGCGGGGGGGTTTACGAGCAGTACTTC. Residues: CASSQDRGGGVYEQYF.

The rearrangement links TRBV5-6 to TRBJ2-3, with 7 positions matching TRBD1. The CDR3 loop spans 15 amino acids. J gave up 2 bases and V 2 bases, and 5 bases lay outside the gene matches. Germline V lookup: CDR1 SGHDT, CDR2 YYEEEE. The chain's CDR3 is CASSLRQGTTDTQYF. The CDR3 region has the DNA TGTGCCAGCAGCTTAAGACAGGGAACCACAGATACGCAGTATTTT.

V gene TRBV19 combines with J gene TRBJ2-7, with TRBD1 matching 8 bases. Per the germline V gene, CDR1 is LNHDA and CDR2 is SQIVND (reference sequence). V was clipped by 4 bases and J by 1 base; unmatched bases: 6. This CDR3 contains 15 residues. The CDR3 spells CASSNQGASSYEQYF. DNA for the CDR3: TGTGCCAGTAGTAACCAGGGGGCGTCGTCCTACGAGCAGTACTTC.

The gene calls are TRBV4-3 and TRBJ2-3; 13 bases are shared with TRBD2. The germline V gene encodes CDR1 LGHNA and CDR2 YSLEER. The CDR3 extends over 18 amino acids. With 5 bases clipped from V and 1 base from J, the junction kept 9 bases outside the gene matches. The chain's CDR3 is CASSALAGGAQGTDTQYF. The CDR3 DNA reads TGCGCCAGCAGCGCACTAGCGGGAGGGGCCCAGGGCACAGATACGCAGTATTTT.

V and J are TRBV23-1 and TRBJ2-1, with TRBD2 matching 12 bases. TRBV23-1 is treated as an ORF (open reading frame) with a function not yet certain. J was trimmed by 6 bases and V by 3 bases; bases with no gene match: 9. The CDR3 spans 17 residues. The CDR3: CASSHKGLAGSTNEQFF. CDR3 nucleotides: TGCGCCAGCAGTCATAAAGGACTAGCGGGGTCAACCAATGAGCAGTTCTTC.

The chain carries TRBV7-2 and TRBJ2-7; 8 bases agree with TRBD2. V shed 3 bases and J 1 base; nucleotides not matched to a gene: 11. The CDR3 covers 17 residues. Per germline, CDR1 SGHTA and CDR2 FQGNSA. CDR3 protein: CASSFHGGATLSYEQYF. CDR3 coding DNA: TGTGCCAGCAGCTTCCACGGGGGGGCTACCCTATCCTACGAGCAGTACTTC.

The chain joins TRBV5-6 to TRBJ2-3; no clear D gene. This CDR3 is 13 amino acids long. Trimming pared 4 bases from V and 4 bases from J, leaving 10 bases between. Germline CDR1 SGHDT, CDR2 YYEEEE. The CDR3 is CASSPRNADTQYF. Written as DNA, the CDR3 is TGTGCCAGCAGCCCCAGGAACGCAGATACGCAGTATTTT.

A few counts support this clone. This rearrangement joins TRBV5-5 to TRBJ1-6; D possibly corresponds to TRBD1 (6 bases). Germline V gene sequence: CDR1 SGHKS, CDR2 YYEKEE (reference sequence). This CDR3 spans 14 amino acids. V gave up 5 bases and J gave up 6 bases, with 12 bases separating them. CDR3 sequence (DNA): TGTGCCAGCAGGAAAAACAGGGTTAATTCACCCCTCCACTTT. Its translation: CASRKNRVNSPLHF.

V usage is TRBV25-1 and J usage is TRBJ1-1, with 10 bases lining up with TRBD1. Trimming at V came to 0 bases and at J to 3 bases, leaving 4 bases not matched to a gene. Germline CDR1 is MGHDK and CDR2 is SYGVNS. The CDR3 sequence is 16 residues long. In nucleotides, the CDR3 is TGTGCCAGCAGTGAATATAGGACAGGGGGTTACACTGAAGCTTTCTTT. Translating gives CASSEYRTGGYTEAFF.

The rearrangement joins TRBV6-6 to TRBJ1-3; perhaps TRBD1 as D (6 bases). Germline CDR1 reads MNHNY; CDR2 reads SVGAGI (reference sequence). V shed 0 bases and J shed 3 bases, with 9 bases lying between them. The CDR3 totals 15 residues. CDR3 protein: CASSYSARGGNTIYF. The CDR3 DNA reads TGTGCCAGCAGTTACTCGGCCAGGGGTGGAAACACCATATATTTT.

This clone was picked up one time. The rearrangement joins TRBV4-1 to TRBJ2-3, with TRBD1 identical over 8 bases. The junction had 2 bases not matched to a gene; V was cut back by 1 base and J by 5 bases. CDR1 is MGHRA and CDR2 is YSYEKL in the germline V gene. This CDR3 is built from 14 residues. CDR3 nucleotide sequence: TGCGCCAGCAGCCAAGTGGACAGGGTAGATACGCAGTATTTT. Protein: CASSQVDRVDTQYF.

The chain joins TRBV19 to TRBJ1-5; D is unclear. Looked up from germline, CDR1 is LNHDA and CDR2 is SQIVND (reference sequence). Trimming shortened V by 3 bases and J by 1 base, and 10 bases separated the two germline ends. The CDR3 has 15 residues. The CDR3 nucleotides are TGTGCCAGTAGTATCCCCAGGCCGAGCAATCAGCCCCAGCATTTT. Its translation is CASSIPRPSNQPQHF.

This rearrangement joins TRBV30 to TRBJ2-7, with 9 bases matching TRBD1. CDR3 length equals 14 residues. Germline V lookup: CDR1 GTSNPN, CDR2 SVGIG (reference sequence). The V gene end was trimmed by 5 bases and the J gene end by 3 bases; junction bases not matched to a gene: 8. The CDR3 coding sequence is TGTGCCTGGGGCCGTACAGGGGGCCTCTACGAGCAGTACTTC. This sequence encodes CAWGRTGGLYEQYF. The whole variable domain, filled in from reference TRBV30 and TRBJ2-7, reads SQTIHQWPATLVQPVGSPLSLECTVEGTSNPNLYWYRQAAGRGLQLLFYSVGIGQISSEVPQNLSASRPQDRQFILSSKKLLLSDSGFYLCAWGRTGGLYEQYFGPGTRLTVT.

J is TRBJ2-1 and V is TRBV4-3; D possibly corresponds to TRBD2 (6 bases). CDR3 length: 18 residues. Germline CDR1 LGHNA, CDR2 YSLEER. V lost 0 bases and J 3 bases, leaving 18 bases between the germline ends. The CDR3 nucleotides are TGCGCCAGCAGCCAAGATCTTCCGACACGGGAGTTCTACAATGAGCAGTTCTTC. This codes for CASSQDLPTREFYNEQFF.

The J gene is TRBJ2-1, the V gene TRBV29-1; 9 nucleotides line up with TRBD1. This CDR3 comprises 13 residues. Germline CDR1 and CDR2: SQVTM and ANQGSEA. J gave up 8 bases and V 1 base, and 3 bases lay outside the gene matches. The CDR3 here is CSVEGQGGYEQFF. As DNA, the CDR3 is TGCAGCGTTGAAGGACAGGGGGGATATGAGCAGTTCTTC.

This clone was recorded a few times. The CDR3, as DNA: TGCAGCGTTGAGGGAGACAAATACGAGCAGTACTTC. The encoded protein is CSVEGDKYEQYF. This chain connects TRBV29-1 to TRBJ2-7; D perhaps matches TRBD2 (5 bases). Trimming cost V 3 bases and J 4 bases, with 10 bases left between them. There are 12 residues in the CDR3. In germline, CDR1 is SQVTM, CDR2 ANQGSEA.

The chain links TRBV7-9 to TRBJ2-3; 7 positions agree with TRBD2. This CDR3 spans 14 amino acids. Per the germline V gene, CDR1 is SEHNR and CDR2 is FQNEAQ (reference sequence). The trim removed 3 bases at V and 1 base at J, leaving 1 base unmatched. CDR3 loop: CASSFAGGTDTQYF. The CDR3 DNA follows: TGTGCCAGCAGCTTTGCGGGAGGCACAGATACGCAGTATTTT.

This chain uses TRBV6-4 with TRBJ2-3; D may be TRBD2 (5 bases). V lost 8 bases and J 0 bases, leaving 12 bases between the germline ends. Germline V lookup: CDR1 MRHNA, CDR2 SNTAGT. CDR3 length: 14 amino acids. The CDR3 coding sequence is TGTGCCAGCGGAGGCGGTAGGAGCACAGATACGCAGTATTTT. Its translation is CASGGGRSTDTQYF.

This clone was picked up a small number of times. In DNA, the CDR3 is TGTGCCAGCAGCCGCGCCCTGCTTGAGAACAGCAATCAGCCCCAGCATTTT. Protein sequence: CASSRALLENSNQPQHF. V usage is TRBV4-2 and J usage is TRBJ1-5; D gene unclear. The CDR3 contains 17 residues. V lost 4 bases to trimming and J lost 1 base, with 17 bases between them. Germline V gene sequence: CDR1 LGHNA, CDR2 YNFKEQ.

V gene TRBV13 combines with J gene TRBJ2-1; 12 positions agree with TRBD2. The CDR3 spans 17 residues. Germline lookup yields CDR1 PRHDT and CDR2 FYEKMQ (reference sequence). V shed 5 bases and J 2 bases; nucleotides not matched to a gene: 7. The CDR3: CASSARLAGVTYNEQFF. Here the CDR3 DNA reads TGTGCCAGCAGCGCTCGACTAGCGGGAGTGACCTACAATGAGCAGTTCTTC.

A few counts support this clone. The chain has TRBV4-3 and TRBJ1-5, with 11 bases identical to TRBD1. This CDR3 has 18 residues. The V and J ends lost 4 bases and 6 bases, in that order; junction bases with no gene match: 14. Germline-derived CDR1 and CDR2 are LGHNA and YSLEER. CDR3 bases: TGCGCCAGCAGCCCAGAACGGACAGGGGGCCTCACGAGTCAGCCCCAGCATTTT. It codes for CASSPERTGGLTSQPQHF.

The rearrangement links TRBV15 to TRBJ2-7; 7 bases line up with TRBD2. Looked up from germline, CDR1 is LNHNV and CDR2 is YYDKDF (reference sequence). This CDR3 contains 15 residues. The ends lost 0 bases at V and 3 bases at J; junction bases unmatched: 5. CDR3 DNA sequence: TGTGCCACCAGCAGAGATCCTAGCGGAAGCTACGAGCAGTACTTC. Translating gives CATSRDPSGSYEQYF.

The V and J genes are TRBV5-4 and TRBJ1-1; D is unresolved. V lost 0 bases, J lost 1 base, and 4 bases lay in between. Per germline, CDR1 SGHNT and CDR2 YYREEE (reference sequence). The CDR3 extends over 13 amino acids. CDR3 nucleotides: TGTGCCAGCAGCTTGGCCCAGAACACTGAAGCTTTCTTT. It encodes CASSLAQNTEAFF.

The V call is TRBV13, the J call TRBJ2-1, with 7 bases fitting TRBD2. This CDR3 spans 13 amino acids. Per the germline V gene, CDR1 is PRHDT and CDR2 is FYEKMQ (reference sequence). The V gene end was trimmed by 4 bases and the J gene end by 5 bases; junction bases not matched to a gene: 2. This chain's CDR3 is CASSSGTNNEQFF. Written as DNA, the CDR3 is TGTGCCAGCAGCTCCGGGACTAACAATGAGCAGTTCTTC.

V usage is TRBV30 and J usage is TRBJ2-4; 7 bases map to TRBD1. CDR3 size: 17 residues. V lost 3 bases and J lost 0; bases outside the gene matches: 11. CDR1 is GTSNPN and CDR2 is SVGIG in the germline V gene (reference sequence). The DNA for the CDR3 is TGTGCCTGGAGCCACGGACAGGTTAATTTAGCCAAAAACATTCAGTACTTC. It is translated as CAWSHGQVNLAKNIQYF.

The chain has TRBV6-5 and TRBJ1-2; D perhaps matches TRBD1 (6 bases). CDR3 length: 14 amino acids. Germline values: CDR1 MNHEY, CDR2 SVGAGI. Trimming removed 6 bases at V and 7 bases at J, with 18 bases between. CDR3 coding DNA: TGTGCCAGCAGCCGTACGGGGACAAACGGTGGCTACACCTTC. Encoded protein: CASSRTGTNGGYTF.